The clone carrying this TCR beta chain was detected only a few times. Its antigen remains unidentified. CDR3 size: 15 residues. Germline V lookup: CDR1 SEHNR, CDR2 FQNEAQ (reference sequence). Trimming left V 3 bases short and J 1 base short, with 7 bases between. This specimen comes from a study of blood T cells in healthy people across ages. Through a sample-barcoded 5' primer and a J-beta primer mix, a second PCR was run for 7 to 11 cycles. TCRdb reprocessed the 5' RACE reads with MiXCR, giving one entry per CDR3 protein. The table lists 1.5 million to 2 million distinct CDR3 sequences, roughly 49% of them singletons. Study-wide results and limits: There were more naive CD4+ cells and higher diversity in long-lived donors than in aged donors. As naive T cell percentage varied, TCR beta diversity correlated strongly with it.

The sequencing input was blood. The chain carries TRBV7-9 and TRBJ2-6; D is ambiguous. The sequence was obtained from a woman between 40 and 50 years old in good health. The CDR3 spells CASSFWSSGANVLTF. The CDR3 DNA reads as TGTGCCAGCAGCTTTTGGTCATCTGGGGCCAACGTCCTGACTTTC. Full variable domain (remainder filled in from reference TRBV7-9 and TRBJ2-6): DTGVSQNPRHKITKRGQNVTFRCDPISEHNRLYWYRQTLGQGPEFLTYFQNEAQLEKSRLLSDRFSAERPKGSFSTLEIQRTEQGDSAMYLCASSFWSSGANVLTFGAGSRLTVL.